Here is one T cell receptor (beta chain) with its context. Its matching antigen is unknown. This entry is derived from a study of T cell clones after liver transplantation. Study-level background: Standard immunosuppression, with no induction, continued until 12-24 months after transplant. Tolerance: complete withdrawal held at least one year, liver enzymes staying within twice normal. Study results and limitations: Graft donor-reactive T cells may have migrated into the graft rather than being deleted.

Only in-frame clones appear in the TCRdb table, and some are missing; sequencing was by immunoSEQ multiplex PCR. The sample consists of 98,000 or so clones, roughly four fifths of them appearing once. The CDR3 covers 17 residues. J was trimmed by 7 bases and V by 2 bases; bases with no gene match: 14. Germline V lookup: CDR1 SGDLS, CDR2 YYNGEE. Unstimulated PBMCs were sorted into CD3+CD4+ and CD3+CD8+ populations. The V gene is TRBV9, the J gene TRBJ2-2; 7 bases are shared with TRBD1. The sequencing here drew on CD4+ T cells from blood, taken before liver transplant. This sequence originates from a human donor who received a liver transplant. The chain's CDR3 is CASSVQLKQGLDGELFF. As DNA, the CDR3 is TGTGCCAGCAGCGTGCAACTCAAACAGGGGCTGGACGGGGAGCTGTTTTTT.